This T cell receptor beta chain was obtained from a study of blood T cell repertoires in COVID-19. For the study at large: Samples of COVID-19 (acute and convalescent) were obtained from the United States, Italy and Spain.

Living in under 30 US areas, the participants were between about 18 and 100 years of age. The study assigned cohorts using participant-reported clinical history. TCRdb keeps only in-frame clones here, not all; method: immunoSEQ multiplex PCR. The sample records over 200,000 clones, around 90% being singletons. The germline gives CDR1 MNHEY, CDR2 SVGAGI. CDR3 size: 16 residues. The V segment lost 4 bases and the J segment 1 base; nucleotides outside the gene matches: 9. Sequencing used PBMCs or T cells enriched from blood (not recorded which). This sequence joins TRBV6-5 and TRBJ1-1; 7 bases line up with TRBD1. This TCR was sampled from a man younger than 30 with acute COVID-19. This CDR3 reads CASSLRGPQKNTEAFF. DNA of the CDR3: TGTGCCAGCAGTTTGAGGGGGCCCCAAAAGAACACTGAAGCTTTCTTT.